The sequence of this T cell receptor beta chain was determined in a study of T cells in Graves' hyperthyroidism and ophthalmopathy. This clonotype appeared many times. PBMCs came from 7.5 to 10 ml fresh peripheral blood. This CDR3 has 14 amino acids. Trimming took off 6 bases at V and 2 bases at J, with 14 bases between the two ends. Per the germline V gene, CDR1 is MDHEN and CDR2 is SYDVKM. TCR beta CDR3 regions were amplified from RNA transcripts. The HTBI primer set was used in a first-round RT-PCR of the TCR CDR3. TCRdb itself ran the multiplex PCR reads through MiXCR, one entry per CDR3 protein. The sample lists about 400,000 distinct CDR3 sequences; around an eighth were seen once.

What was sequenced was blood. The V call is TRBV28, the J call TRBJ2-7; D remains ambiguous. The TCR was taken from a man aged 50 to 59 with Graves' ophthalmopathy. CDR3 DNA: TGTGCCAGCAGCCCTAGTACCATAGCCTACGAGCAGTACTTC. Encoded protein: CASSPSTIAYEQYF.